The sequence of this TCR beta chain was determined in a study of spatial heterogeneity in lung cancer. For the study at large: More beta-chain than alpha-chain sequences were consistently detected.

TCRdb redid the calling of the 5' RACE reads with MiXCR, one entry per CDR3 protein. The sample records roughly 9,800 distinct CDR3 sequences, over 4.5% being singletons. This CDR3 spans 15 amino acids. From germline, CDR1 is SGHRS and CDR2 YFSETQ. V lost 0 bases to trimming and J lost 4 bases, with 14 bases between them. Time point meaning: sample taken at primary tumor resection. Unsorted tumor, nontumor lung tissue or cryopreserved PBMC supplied the whole RNA. This clonotype was detected ten times or more. The material was PBMCs, obtained at surgery. The chain joins TRBV5-1 to TRBJ2-7; D possibly corresponds to TRBD2 (5 bases). The TCR was taken from a male donor with early-stage non-small cell lung cancer. CDR3 sequence: CASSLGDGLEYEQYF. CDR3 nucleotide sequence: TGCGCCAGCAGCTTGGGGGATGGACTCGAGTACGAGCAGTACTTC.